The T cell receptor (beta chain) described here comes from a study of blood T cells in healthy people across ages. Study observations and caveats: Age showed a roughly linear inverse relationship with TCR beta diversity per million T cells. Expanded clonotype shifts may have been confounded, as the donors had an unknown CMV status. Long-lived and aged donors differed, with more naive CD4+ cells and higher diversity in the long-lived.

This clonotype showed up just a few times. The target antigen is unknown. Donors each provided 8 to 10 milliliters of peripheral blood. The second PCR ran roughly 7 to 11 cycles with a sample-barcoded 5' primer and J-beta primers. TCRdb processed the 5' RACE reads anew with MiXCR; each CDR3 protein has one entry. This table has 1 million to 1.2 million distinct CDR3 sequences, roughly two fifths appearing once. The sample taken for sequencing was blood. This TCR was sampled from a man between 18 and 29 years old in good health.

The CDR3: CASSQQGPNQPQHF. The CDR3 nucleotides are TGTGCCAGCAGTCAACAGGGACCTAATCAGCCCCAGCATTTT. The chain is built from TRBV12-3 or TRBV12-4 and TRBJ1-5; the D gene is possibly TRBD1 (6 bases). V lost 5 bases, J lost 4 bases, and 12 bases lay in between. This CDR3 comprises 14 residues.